The 4 T cell receptor beta chains below were found in one sample sequenced in a study of T-cell reconstitution after alpha-beta-depleted transplantation in children (TCRdb year 2016). This specimen's treatment or condition label, interpreted: allogeneic hematopoietic cell transplantation with graft depleted of TCRalphabeta T cells and CD19 B cells. The library was obtained by PCR. Sequencing used an Illumina HiSeq 2500. To normalize quantification of the TCRbeta repertoire, the TCR libraries were built with molecular barcoding that relied on unique molecular identifiers. The public reads were reanalyzed by TCRdb: fastp trimming at Q25, MiXCR alignment, in-frame beta chains only. When rows share a CDR3 protein, they turn into one entry using the most common DNA and genes. The table for this sample lists fewer than 350,000 distinct CDR3 sequences; over 9% of them were counted only once. Less than 9% of the sample is in the top ten clones.

The starting material was PBMCs, obtained before TCRalphabeta/CD19-depleted stem cell transplant. Every receptor here comes from a boy younger than two with acute myeloid leukemia, due to receive a stem cell transplant.

This clonotype was picked up many times. The rearrangement links TRBV10-3 to TRBJ2-2; possibly TRBD2 for D (5 bases). In germline, CDR1 is ENHRY, CDR2 SYGVKD. V dropped 3 bases and J dropped 0 bases, with 11 bases sitting between them. There are 16 residues in the CDR3. CDR3 amino acids: CAISDNRETNTGELFF. CDR3 DNA: TGTGCCATCAGTGATAATAGGGAGACGAACACCGGGGAGCTGTTTTTT.

The chain recombines TRBV20-1 with TRBJ1-6, with D hard to call. The length of the CDR3 is 13 residues. Trimming took 0 bases from V and 9 from J, leaving 9 bases between them. Germline V lookup: CDR1 DFQATT, CDR2 SNEGSKA (reference sequence). The DNA for the CDR3 is TGCAGTGCTAGAGAGACTTTGACTTCACCCCTCCACTTT. As protein: CSARETLTSPLHF.

This clonotype was seen many times. The V and J genes are TRBV7-2 and TRBJ2-7; D not certain. Per the germline V gene, CDR1 is SGHTA and CDR2 is FQGNSA. Trimming removed 0 bases at V and 3 bases at J, with 15 bases between. CDR3 size: 16 residues. The DNA of the CDR3 is TGTGCCAGCAGCTTAGCCGTAGTTTGGGAACTCTACGAGCAGTACTTC. It translates to CASSLAVVWELYEQYF.

This clonotype was counted many times. The chain recombines TRBV5-1 with TRBJ2-5; unclear D gene. The CDR3 is made up of 14 amino acids. Trimming left V 2 bases short and J 3 bases short, with 11 bases between. Germline V gene lookup returns CDR1 SGHRS and CDR2 YFSETQ. The chain's CDR3 is CASSLGGVEETQYF. The CDR3 nucleotides are TGCGCCAGCAGCTTAGGTGGGGTTGAAGAGACCCAGTACTTC.